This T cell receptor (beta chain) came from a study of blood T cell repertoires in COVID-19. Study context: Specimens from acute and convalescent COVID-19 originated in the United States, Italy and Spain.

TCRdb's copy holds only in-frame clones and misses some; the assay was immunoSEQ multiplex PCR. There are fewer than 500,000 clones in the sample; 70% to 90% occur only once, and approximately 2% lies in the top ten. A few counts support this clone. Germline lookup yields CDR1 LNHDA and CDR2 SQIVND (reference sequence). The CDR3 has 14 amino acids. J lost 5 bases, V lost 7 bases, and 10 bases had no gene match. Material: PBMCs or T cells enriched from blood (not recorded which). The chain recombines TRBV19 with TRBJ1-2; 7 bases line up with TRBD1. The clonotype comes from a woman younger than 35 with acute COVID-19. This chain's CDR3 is CASKVVGTDYGYTF. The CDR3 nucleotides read TGTGCCAGTAAAGTGGTGGGGACAGATTATGGCTACACCTTC.